This T cell receptor beta chain was recovered during a study of glioma-infiltrating T cells. Study-wide background: Glioblastomas were WHO grade IV, sampled at first diagnosis; low-grade were grade II.

A remark on this clonotype: Its specificity is not known.

Study-wide findings and caveats: Tissue and blood shared very few CDR3 sequences.

The iRepertoire nested amplicon-rescue multiplex PCR amplified TCR alpha and beta CDR3s from RNA. TCRdb analysed the multiplex PCR reads with MiXCR anew, one entry per CDR3 protein. The sample shows about 400,000 distinct CDR3 sequences, less than 50% of them seen only once. The clonotype originates from a human donor with low-grade glioma or glioblastoma, undergoing nonglioma brain surgery, or in good health (not recorded which). Sequencing was performed on glioma tissue, nonneoplastic brain tissue, or PBMCs (not recorded which).

Here the CDR3 DNA reads TGTGCCAGCAGCTGGACAGGGCGCGCGGGAGAATCCTACGAGCAGTACTTC. Encoded protein: CASSWTGRAGESYEQYF. This rearrangement joins TRBV7-3 to TRBJ2-7, with a tentative D call TRBD1 (8 bases). CDR3 length: 17 residues. The V end lost 4 bases, the J end lost 1 base, and 20 bases lay between the germline ends. Germline V CDR1 and CDR2: SGHTA, FQGTGA.